The 16 T cell receptor beta chains presented below share a single source sample, sequenced in a study of PD-1 blockade in classical Hodgkin lymphoma. This table comes from immunoSEQ multiplex PCR, and its TCRdb copy is limited to in-frame clones, with some not included. This sample carries almost 30,000 clones, 80% to 90% of them seen once, and the ten largest clones take around 0.6%. Stated time point: cycle 4 day 1 (C4D1), after more than 5 weeks of nivolumab. Brentuximab vedotin exposure varied among the patients, all of whom had relapsed after autologous stem cell transplantation. Magnetic depletion of unwanted cells isolated CD4+ T cells from thawed PBMCs. The sample in question was CD4+ T cells from blood, obtained before the fourth cycle of nivolumab. The source of these receptors is a human donor with classical Hodgkin lymphoma.

The table lists this clone with a count of one. The chain combines TRBV6-6 with TRBJ1-2, with a possible D match to TRBD1 (6 bases). V was cut by 6 bases and J by 6 bases, with 20 bases left in between. The CDR3 runs to 15 residues. Germline V gives CDR1 MNHNY, CDR2 SVGAGI (reference sequence). CDR3 sequence: CASSRGQTKIDGYTF. In nucleotides, the CDR3 is TGTGCCAGCAGCCGAGGACAGACCAAGATAGATGGCTACACCTTC.

The V and J genes are TRBV5-1 and TRBJ2-7, with 10 bases matching TRBD1. V dropped 4 bases and J dropped 6; count of bases not matched to a gene: 7. The CDR3 contains 14 residues. Germline V gives CDR1 SGHRS, CDR2 YFSETQ. The CDR3 spells CASSPGTGAGEQYF. DNA for the CDR3: TGCGCCAGCAGCCCCGGGACAGGGGCGGGCGAGCAGTACTTC.

The V call is TRBV5-1, the J call TRBJ2-2; TRBD2 agrees at 10 bases. V was clipped by 4 bases and J by 5 bases; unmatched bases: 14. The length of the CDR3 is 18 residues. The germline CDR1 and CDR2 sequences are SGHRS and YFSETQ. CDR3 DNA sequence: TGCGCCAGCAGCCTGGGCAGCGGGGGGGCCGGGAGTACCGGGGAGCTGTTTTTT. Its protein is CASSLGSGGAGSTGELFF. The full variable domain, completed using reference TRBV5-1 and TRBJ2-2, is KAGVTQTPRYLIKTRGQQVTLSCSPISGHRSVSWYQQTPGQGLQFLFEYFSETQRNKGNFPGRFSGRQFSNSRSEMNVSTLELGDSALYLCASSLGSGGAGSTGELFFGEGSRLTVL.

The chain couples TRBV11-1 to TRBJ2-1; D not certain. Trimming took off 6 bases at V and 3 bases at J, with 9 bases between the two ends. The CDR3 length is 13 residues. The germline V gene has CDR1 SGHAT and CDR2 FQDESV (reference sequence). The CDR3 DNA reads TGTGCCAGCAGTCCCCCCGGCTACAATGAGCAGTTCTTC. Its translation: CASSPPGYNEQFF. The complete variable domain, with remaining parts taken from reference TRBV11-1 and TRBJ2-1, reads EAEVAQSPRYKITEKSQAVAFWCDPISGHATLYWYRQILGQGPELLVQFQDESVVDDSQLPKDRFSAERLKGVDSTLKIQPAELGDSAMYLCASSPPGYNEQFFGPGTRLTVL.

This chain uses TRBV6-1 with TRBJ1-2; no definite D call. V gave up 9 bases and J gave up 3 bases, with 17 bases separating them. The germline gives CDR1 MNHNS, CDR2 SASEGT. There are 14 residues in the CDR3. For the CDR3, the DNA is TGTGCCAGTTGTTGGGATAATCATTACTATGGCTACACCTTC. It codes for CASCWDNHYYGYTF.

The chain's CDR3 is CASSLEGGSGGSPLHF. Here the CDR3 DNA reads TGTGCCAGCAGCTTAGAGGGAGGGTCTGGCGGATCACCCCTCCACTTT. This chain uses TRBV7-9 with TRBJ1-6; D remains unclear. The CDR3 consists of 16 residues. The germline V and J ends were trimmed by 1 base and 10 bases, with 17 bases remaining between them. Germline-derived CDR1 and CDR2 are SEHNR and FQNEAQ (reference sequence).

The V call is TRBV28, the J call TRBJ1-2, with D possibly matching TRBD1 (6 bases). This CDR3 is built from 14 residues. Trimming pared 8 bases from V and 2 bases from J, leaving 15 bases between. Germline assignment: CDR1 MDHEN and CDR2 SYDVKM. The DNA of the CDR3 is TGTGCCAGCCGACTTCCCGGGACAAACTATGGCTACACCTTC. Translation: CASRLPGTNYGYTF.

The chain links TRBV7-9 to TRBJ1-2, with 7 bases lining up with TRBD1. Germline V lookup: CDR1 SEHNR, CDR2 FQNEAQ (reference sequence). This CDR3 comprises 14 residues. V was pared by 5 bases and J by 2 bases, with 5 bases of the junction left unmatched. CDR3 DNA sequence: TGTGCCAGCAGCCAACAGGGGATAAACTATGGCTACACCTTC. This sequence encodes CASSQQGINYGYTF.

The table lists this clone with a count of one. This sequence joins TRBV28 and TRBJ2-7; 10 bases line up with TRBD1. Per germline, CDR1 MDHEN and CDR2 SYDVKM. J lost 3 bases, V lost 7 bases, and 9 bases had no gene match. This CDR3 contains 15 residues. The CDR3 nucleotides are TGTGCCAGCACCTCGCTCGGGACAGGGGACTACGAGCAGTACTTC. Its protein is CASTSLGTGDYEQYF.

This rearrangement joins TRBV5-1 to TRBJ1-1; D is possibly TRBD1 (6 bases). The CDR3 is 17 amino acids. V lost 4 bases, J lost 2 bases, and 21 bases lay in between. Germline V gene data show CDR1 as SGHRS and CDR2 as YFSETQ. The CDR3 is CASSQTRTQGLNTEAFF. The CDR3 DNA is TGCGCCAGCAGCCAAACACGAACACAGGGACTTAACACTGAAGCTTTCTTT.

The chain recombines TRBV11-3 with TRBJ2-3, with 9 bases fitting TRBD2. CDR1 and CDR2 (germline): SGHNT, YENEEA. The CDR3 covers 16 residues. The junction had 4 bases not matched to a gene; V was cut back by 1 base and J by 2 bases. The CDR3 DNA reads as TGTGCCAGCAGCTTAGGGCTAGCGGGGAACACAGATACGCAGTATTTT. Protein sequence: CASSLGLAGNTDTQYF.

The rearrangement joins TRBV5-1 to TRBJ2-7; 7 positions agree with TRBD2. Germline V gives CDR1 SGHRS, CDR2 YFSETQ. V lost 4 bases to trimming and J lost 2 bases; unmatched junction nucleotides: 9. The CDR3 totals 15 residues. The CDR3 protein is CASSLLGGTPYEQYF. DNA for the CDR3: TGCGCCAGCAGCCTGCTCGGGGGGACCCCCTACGAGCAGTACTTC.

In regard to this clone: Distinct nucleotide sequences in the sample also encode this CDR3. This chain uses TRBV5-1 with TRBJ2-5; D is unresolved. The CDR3 is made up of 12 amino acids. The germline V gene has CDR1 SGHRS and CDR2 YFSETQ. Trimming stripped 4 bases from V and 1 base from J, with 5 bases between. CDR3 loop: CASSPSQETQYF. In nucleotides, the CDR3 is TGCGCCAGCAGCCCGAGCCAAGAGACCCAGTACTTC. The variable domain in full, completed from reference TRBV5-1 and TRBJ2-5, reads KAGVTQTPRYLIKTRGQQVTLSCSPISGHRSVSWYQQTPGQGLQFLFEYFSETQRNKGNFPGRFSGRQFSNSRSEMNVSTLELGDSALYLCASSPSQETQYFGPGTRLLVL.

The chain has TRBV30 and TRBJ2-4, with D possibly matching TRBD2 (5 bases). Germline assignment: CDR1 GTSNPN and CDR2 SVGIG (reference sequence). V lost 4 bases to trimming and J lost 2 bases, with 21 bases between them. The CDR3 length is 17 residues. CDR3 sequence: CAWMVSREIGTKNIQYF. DNA for the CDR3: TGTGCCTGGATGGTATCCCGGGAAATTGGGACCAAAAACATTCAGTACTTC.

The chain has TRBV30 and TRBJ1-5; D ambiguous. Trimming left V 2 bases short and J 4 bases short, with 15 bases between. This CDR3 is built from 15 residues. The germline gives CDR1 GTSNPN, CDR2 SVGIG (reference sequence). As DNA, the CDR3 is TGTGCCTGGAGTCGTATGAGACTGAGTAATCAGCCCCAGCATTTT. Residues: CAWSRMRLSNQPQHF.

The V and J genes are TRBV7-2 and TRBJ2-4, with 10 bases lining up with TRBD2. Germline lookup yields CDR1 SGHTA and CDR2 FQGNSA. The CDR3 has 16 amino acids. J gave up 1 base and V 3 bases, and 3 bases lay outside the gene matches. Here the CDR3 DNA reads TGTGCCAGCAGCTTTCTAGCGGGGGCTGCCAAAAACATTCAGTACTTC. This encodes CASSFLAGAAKNIQYF.